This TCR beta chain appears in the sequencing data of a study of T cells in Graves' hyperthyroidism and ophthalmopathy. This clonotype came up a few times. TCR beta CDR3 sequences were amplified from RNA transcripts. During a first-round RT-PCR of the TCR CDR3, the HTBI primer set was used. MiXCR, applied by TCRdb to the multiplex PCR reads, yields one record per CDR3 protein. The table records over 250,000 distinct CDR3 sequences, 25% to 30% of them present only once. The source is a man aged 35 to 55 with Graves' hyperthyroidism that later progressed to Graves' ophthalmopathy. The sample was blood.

CDR3 nucleotides: TGTGCCAGCAGCCCCGACTTGACAGCGTGGGGCTACACCTTC. This encodes CASSPDLTAWGYTF. The V and J genes are TRBV12-3 or TRBV12-4 and TRBJ1-2, with D perhaps matching TRBD1 (5 bases). The CDR3 length is 14 residues. Between the trimmed V and J ends, which lost 6 bases and 8 bases, there was a span of 19 bases.